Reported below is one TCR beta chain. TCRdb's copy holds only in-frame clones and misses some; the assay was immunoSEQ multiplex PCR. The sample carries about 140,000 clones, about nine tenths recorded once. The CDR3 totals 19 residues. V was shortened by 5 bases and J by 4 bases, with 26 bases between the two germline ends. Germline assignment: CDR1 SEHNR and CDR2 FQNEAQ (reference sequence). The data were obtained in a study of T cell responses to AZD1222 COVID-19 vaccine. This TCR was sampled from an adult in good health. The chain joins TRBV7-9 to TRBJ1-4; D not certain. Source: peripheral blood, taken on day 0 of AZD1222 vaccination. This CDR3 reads CASSEGVLVTASLNEKLFF. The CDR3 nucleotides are TGTGCCAGCAGCGAAGGTGTCTTGGTCACGGCTTCACTTAATGAAAAACTGTTTTTT.